This entry concerns a single TCR beta chain. Many counts were recorded for this clonotype. This clone's antigen is unknown. There are no base qualities to consult, and no much larger clone falls within one base. Libraries were built with 5' RACE. The sample was run on a NextSeq 500. In the TCR library protocol, unique molecular identifiers were attached to individual cDNA molecules to correct for PCR bias and sequencing error. Both TCR alpha and beta chains were sequenced, and tight co-correlation was observed between alpha and beta sequence abundances in each sample. The source study handled its data this way. V gene, J gene and CDR3 annotation of TCR sequences was performed with Decombinator V4. Expanded TCRs were defined as changing significantly between any two time points under a Poisson model with p below 0.0001. TCR abundances were normalised to the total number of TCRs sequenced per sample and expressed as counts per million. TRAV1-2 paired with TRAJ12, TRAJ20 or TRAJ33 defined MAIT TCRs, while TRAV10 paired with TRAJ18 defined iNKT TCRs. A search of VDJdb, accessed on 1 November 2021, was run for TCRs annotated to CMV, EBV and SARS-CoV-2, with TCRs annotated for multiple antigens excluded. TCRdb trimmed public reads at Q25 via fastp, called clones via MiXCR and kept in-frame beta chains. CDR3 protein duplicates are merged, each entry listing the most common genes and DNA. What appears here as the V and J calls and clone size reflects TCRdb's work, not the paper's. This sample lists about 50,000 distinct CDR3 sequences; around a tenth were detected once. About 15% of the sample is taken by the ten largest.

The CDR3 spans 14 residues, from the cysteine through the phenylalanine. Only CDR3 DNA remains: 42 bases, in frame from the first base. CDR1 is given as MNHEY and CDR2 as SMNVEV, both from the germline V gene (reference sequence). A distance of 18 bases separates the germline ends of V and J, which lose 7 bases and 6 bases respectively. A case-control design nested within a healthcare worker cohort in London, UK, was used, with weekly nasopharyngeal swab PCR tests and blood sampling performed. Healthcare workers were recruited between 23 and 31 March 2020, during the week of the UK lockdown, and were followed weekly for up to about 16 weeks. These data are taken from a study of early T cells in non-severe SARS-CoV-2 infection (dated by TCRdb to 2020 to 2023). About the full investigation: Because TCR sequencing was done on bulk RNA from unsorted whole blood, the alpha and beta chains could not be paired.

The full study reports these points: VDJdb matching was skewed toward anti-spike CD8 responses, so virus-specific expansions were likely underestimated and private and CD4 specificities were missed.

In this chain, TRBV27 is recombined with TRBJ1-2; the D segment could be TRBD1, given 5 matching bases. The sequence was obtained from an adult who was a healthcare worker with PCR-confirmed SARS-CoV-2 infection or an uninfected control (not recorded which). Material for sequencing was whole blood. CDR3 protein: CASTNWGGEDGYTF. The DNA sequence is given as TGTGCCAGCACCAACTGGGGGGGAGAGGATGGCTACACCTTC.